These 22 T cell receptor beta chains originate from one sample sequenced in a study of shared clonotypes between healthy human individuals. The assay was immunoSEQ multiplex PCR, and TCRdb's table has in-frame clones only and misses some. The sample has roughly 1 million clones, about 76% seen once. What was sequenced was memory CD4+ T cells sorted from blood. Subset specified: CD45RA-negative fraction. These TCRs come from a man between 18 and 29 years old in good health.

This chain links TRBV10-1 with TRBJ1-6, with D perhaps matching TRBD1 (5 bases). Trimming left V 1 base short and J 6 bases short, with 7 bases between. Germline loops: CDR1 WNHNN, CDR2 SYGVQD (reference sequence). This CDR3 comprises 14 residues. CDR3 loop: CASSEYRINSPLHF. The CDR3 DNA reads TGCGCCAGCAGTGAGTACAGGATTAATTCACCCCTCCACTTT.

Remarks on this clone: In the same sample, other DNA sequences code for this CDR3. This chain links TRBV11-2 with TRBJ1-2; D is ambiguous. The germline CDR1 and CDR2 sequences are SGHAT and FQNNGV. The CDR3 totals 13 residues. The V end lost 5 bases, the J end lost 1 base, and 8 bases lay between the germline ends. CDR3 coding DNA: TGTGCCAGCAGCCTCACAGATAACTATGGCTACACCTTC. Translated: CASSLTDNYGYTF. Variable domain in full (rest from reference TRBV11-2 and TRBJ1-2): EAGVAQSPRYKIIEKRQSVAFWCNPISGHATLYWYQQILGQGPKLLIQFQNNGVVDDSQLPKDRFSAERLKGVDSTLKIQPAKLEDSAVYLCASSLTDNYGYTFGSGTRLTVV.

The CDR3 DNA sequence: TGTGCCAGCAGCTCCGCCCGCGGGGGGGCGAACACCGGGGAGCTGTTTTTT. As protein: CASSSARGGANTGELFF. This chain uses TRBV5-4 with TRBJ2-2, with 9 bases aligning to TRBD2. Per the germline V gene, CDR1 is SGHNT and CDR2 is YYREEE (reference sequence). With V trimmed by 3 bases and J by 0 bases, 6 bases remained unmatched. The CDR3 sequence is 17 residues long.

The chain joins TRBV20-1 to TRBJ2-5, with D hard to call. Germline V gene sequence: CDR1 DFQATT, CDR2 SNEGSKA (reference sequence). The CDR3 runs to 11 residues. Trimming shortened V by 3 bases and J by 5 bases, and 7 bases separated the two germline ends. In DNA, the CDR3 is TGCAGTGCTAGGGGGTACGAGACCCAGTACTTC. This sequence encodes CSARGYETQYF.

This clone was seen a handful of times. This chain joins TRBV2 and TRBJ2-7, with TRBD2 identical over 11 bases. V trimming: 9 bases; J trimming: 7 bases; junction bases outside the gene matches: 23. The CDR3 has 18 residues. CDR1 is SNHLY and CDR2 is FYNNEI in the germline V gene. CDR3 sequence (DNA): TGTGCCAGAACCAGACAGGGCGGACTAGCGGGCGGAACTTGGGAGCAGTACTTC. Translated: CARTRQGGLAGGTWEQYF. The variable domain in full, completed from reference TRBV2 and TRBJ2-7, reads EPEVTQTPSHQVTQMGQEVILRCVPISNHLYFYWYRQILGQKVEFLVSFYNNEISEKSEIFDDQFSVERPDGSNFTLKIRSTKLEDSAMYFCARTRQGGLAGGTWEQYFGPGTRLTVT.

This clone was seen more than once but under ten times. This chain joins TRBV5-4 and TRBJ2-5; 7 nucleotides match TRBD1. The J segment lost 5 bases and the V segment lost 4 bases, leaving 2 bases of the junction unmatched. Germline V gene sequence: CDR1 SGHNT, CDR2 YYREEE (reference sequence). The CDR3 sequence is 12 residues long. CDR3: CASSLDRETQYF. The CDR3 DNA reads as TGTGCCAGCAGCCTGGACAGGGAGACCCAGTACTTC.

The V and J genes are TRBV6-5 and TRBJ2-2, with TRBD2 matching 11 bases. This CDR3 region has 16 residues. The germline V gene encodes CDR1 MNHEY and CDR2 SVGAGI. The V gene end was trimmed by 4 bases and the J gene end by 6 bases; junction bases not matched to a gene: 7. This chain's CDR3 is CASSFLLAGGPGELFF. CDR3 coding DNA: TGTGCCAGCAGTTTTCTTCTAGCGGGGGGCCCCGGGGAGCTGTTTTTT.

The CDR3 region is CASSASGTFYEQYF. The CDR3 DNA is TGTGCCAGCAGCGCCTCCGGGACTTTCTACGAGCAGTACTTC. V gene TRBV9 combines with J gene TRBJ2-7, with D perhaps matching TRBD2 (6 bases). The CDR3 length is 14 residues. The V gene's germline CDR1 is SGDLS and CDR2 YYNGEE. Trimming cost V 3 bases and J 3 bases, with 13 bases left between them.

This clone was detected many times. The chain carries TRBV7-9 and TRBJ1-4; a weak D match, TRBD1 (5 bases). The CDR3 length is 15 residues. CDR1 and CDR2 (germline): SEHNR, FQNEAQ (reference sequence). V gave up 4 bases and J gave up 5 bases, with 14 bases separating them. The DNA for the CDR3 is TGTGCCAGCAGCTCCGAGGGACGGATAAATGAAAAACTGTTTTTT. It is translated as CASSSEGRINEKLFF.

This chain uses TRBV30 with TRBJ1-1; 9 bases map to TRBD1. From germline, CDR1 is GTSNPN and CDR2 SVGIG (reference sequence). V dropped 2 bases and J dropped 9; count of bases not matched to a gene: 13. The CDR3 loop spans 15 amino acids. The CDR3 DNA follows: TGTGCCTGGAGTCGACAGGGGGATCCTTCGGCCCAAGCTTTCTTT. It encodes CAWSRQGDPSAQAFF. Variable domain in full (rest from reference TRBV30 and TRBJ1-1): SQTIHQWPATLVQPVGSPLSLECTVEGTSNPNLYWYRQAAGRGLQLLFYSVGIGQISSEVPQNLSASRPQDRQFILSSKKLLLSDSGFYLCAWSRQGDPSAQAFFGQGTRLTVV.

The chain recombines TRBV13 with TRBJ2-2; D not certain. V was trimmed by 8 bases and J by 7 bases, leaving 14 bases between them. Germline-derived CDR1 and CDR2 are PRHDT and FYEKMQ (reference sequence). The CDR3 covers 13 residues. DNA for the CDR3: TGTGCCAGCGGGGAATCGCCCAACGGGGAGCTGTTTTTT. Protein sequence: CASGESPNGELFF.

The rearrangement joins TRBV11-3 to TRBJ2-2; the D is unclear. The V end lost 5 bases, the J end lost 0 bases, and 16 bases lay between the germline ends. Per the germline V gene, CDR1 is SGHNT and CDR2 is YENEEA. This CDR3 comprises 17 residues. This chain's CDR3 is CASSPTGSDPNTGELFF. The CDR3 coding sequence is TGTGCCAGCAGCCCTACTGGAAGCGATCCGAACACCGGGGAGCTGTTTTTT.

The chain links TRBV15 to TRBJ1-1; tentative D call: TRBD1 (5 bases). V was shortened by 0 bases and J by 11 bases, with 10 bases between the two germline ends. The CDR3 length is 12 residues. The germline CDR1 and CDR2 sequences are LNHNV and YYDKDF (reference sequence). The CDR3 coding sequence is TGTGCCACCAGCAGAGATGGGGCGCGGGCTTTCTTT. It specifies CATSRDGARAFF.

The chain joins TRBV28 to TRBJ1-2; TRBD1 agrees at 9 bases. Germline lookup yields CDR1 MDHEN and CDR2 SYDVKM. This CDR3 has 15 amino acids. The J segment lost 5 bases and the V segment lost 5 bases, leaving 9 bases of the junction unmatched. In nucleotides, the CDR3 is TGTGCCAGCAGTAGTCAGGGACAGGGCATATATGGCTACACCTTC. Translated: CASSSQGQGIYGYTF.

In the case of this clone: Other nucleotide sequences from this sample produce the same CDR3. The V and J genes are TRBV11-2 and TRBJ1-3; D call uncertain. The CDR3 covers 14 residues. V was shortened by 1 base and J by 1 base, with 5 bases between the two germline ends. Germline V lookup: CDR1 SGHAT, CDR2 FQNNGV. This CDR3 reads CASSLGGSGNTIYF. The CDR3 DNA reads TGTGCCAGCAGCTTAGGCGGTTCTGGAAACACCATATATTTT. Using reference TRBV11-2 and TRBJ1-3 for the parts outside the CDR3, the full variable domain is EAGVAQSPRYKIIEKRQSVAFWCNPISGHATLYWYQQILGQGPKLLIQFQNNGVVDDSQLPKDRFSAERLKGVDSTLKIQPAKLEDSAVYLCASSLGGSGNTIYFGEGSWLTVV.

This clone was detected only once. A junction boundary mismatches the germline segment, possibly from a read error. This sample also contains other DNA sequences that code for the same CDR3. The chain recombines TRBV19 with TRBJ1-2, with TRBD1 identical over 7 bases. Germline V CDR1 and CDR2: LNHDA, SQIVND (reference sequence). The CDR3 runs to 15 residues. CDR3 residues: CASSSPTGTNYGYTF. In DNA, the CDR3 is TGCGCCAGTAGTTCCCCGACAGGGACTAACTATGGCTACACCTTC.

V gene TRBV19 combines with J gene TRBJ2-1; D perhaps matches TRBD1 (5 bases). The germline V and J ends were trimmed by 6 bases and 1 base, with 16 bases remaining between them. The germline CDR1 and CDR2 sequences are LNHDA and SQIVND (reference sequence). The CDR3 totals 16 residues. The CDR3 sequence: CASSQKGQGSYNEQFF. As DNA, the CDR3 is TGTGCCAGTAGCCAAAAGGGCCAGGGATCCTACAATGAGCAGTTCTTC.

The genes are TRBV28 and TRBJ1-4, with 7 nucleotides matching TRBD1. Germline V gene lookup returns CDR1 MDHEN and CDR2 SYDVKM. The CDR3 consists of 15 residues. With 2 bases clipped from V and 7 bases from J, the junction kept 7 bases outside the gene matches. The CDR3 sequence is CASSLPGGGSEKLFF. As DNA, the CDR3 is TGTGCCAGCAGTTTACCAGGGGGAGGGAGTGAAAAACTGTTTTTT.

The chain combines TRBV19 with TRBJ1-5; no clear D gene. Germline assignment: CDR1 LNHDA and CDR2 SQIVND (reference sequence). The CDR3 has 15 residues. The ends were cut back, 4 bases at V and 0 bases at J, with 10 bases in the middle. The CDR3 DNA sequence: TGTGCCAGTAGTAGCACAGCATATAGCAATCAGCCCCAGCATTTT. This gives the protein CASSSTAYSNQPQHF.

Of note for this clone: Other DNA sequences in this specimen translate into the identical CDR3. J is TRBJ2-7 and V is TRBV28, with D possibly matching TRBD1 (6 bases). The CDR3 is 12 residues long. V lost 2 bases, J lost 4 bases, and 6 bases lay in between. Germline loops: CDR1 MDHEN, CDR2 SYDVKM. This CDR3 reads CASSLGQYEQYF. CDR3 bases: TGTGCCAGCAGTTTAGGACAGTACGAGCAGTACTTC.

The V gene is TRBV5-1, the J gene TRBJ2-2, with D perhaps TRBD1 (5 bases). This CDR3 contains 16 residues. From germline, CDR1 is SGHRS and CDR2 YFSETQ. V shed 0 bases and J shed 0 bases, with 9 bases lying between them. CDR3 residues: CASSLGPGTNTGELFF. In DNA form, the CDR3 reads TGCGCCAGCAGCTTGGGTCCAGGGACGAACACCGGGGAGCTGTTTTTT.

Details on this clone: A much bigger clone sits one base away, suggesting this may be a read error. The V and J genes are TRBV6-5 and TRBJ2-2; 9 nucleotides match TRBD1. The ends lost 6 bases at V and 2 bases at J; junction bases unmatched: 4. This CDR3 contains 15 residues. CDR1 is MNHEY and CDR2 is SVGAGI in the germline V gene. In DNA, the CDR3 is TGTGCCAGCAGGAGGGACAGGGTAAACACCGGGGAGCTGTTTTTT. Its protein is CASRRDRVNTGELFF.